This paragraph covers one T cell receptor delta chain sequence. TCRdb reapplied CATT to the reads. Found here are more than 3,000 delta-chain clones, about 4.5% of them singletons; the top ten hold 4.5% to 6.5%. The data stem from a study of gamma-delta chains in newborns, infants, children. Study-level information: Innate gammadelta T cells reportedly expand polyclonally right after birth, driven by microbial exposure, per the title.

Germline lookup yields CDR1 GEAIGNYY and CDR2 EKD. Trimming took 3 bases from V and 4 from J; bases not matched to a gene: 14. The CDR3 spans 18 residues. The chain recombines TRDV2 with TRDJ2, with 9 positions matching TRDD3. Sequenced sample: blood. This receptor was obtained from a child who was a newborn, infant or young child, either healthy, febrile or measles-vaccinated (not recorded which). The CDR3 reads CACDAITGGHKPTAQLFF. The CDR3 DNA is TGTGCCTGTGACGCGATTACTGGGGGACACAAACCGACAGCACAACTCTTCTTT.